This T cell receptor beta chain derives from a study of CD8 T cells in ankylosing spondylitis. Findings of the study overall: Ankylosing spondylitis blood appeared to carry a characteristic TCR beta motif of fewer than 10 highly homologous variants. The clones that were linked to disease were reported to be significantly enriched in matched synovial fluid samples from ankylosing spondylitis patients.

This clonotype was seen many times. The antigen is undetermined. Quantitative barcoded 5'-RACE was used to prepare TCR beta libraries. TCRdb processed the 5' RACE reads anew with MiXCR; each CDR3 protein has one entry. The repertoire holds around 480,000 distinct CDR3 sequences, with 17% as singletons. Sequenced input: blood, either unsorted or a sorted T cell fraction (not recorded which). The sequence came from a male donor with ankylosing spondylitis.

Written as DNA, the CDR3 is TGTGCCAGCAGCTTGACCGGAAGGCCCCATGAGCAGTTCTTC. The encoded protein is CASSLTGRPHEQFF. The rearrangement uses TRBV5-5 and TRBJ2-1; no firm D call. In germline, CDR1 is SGHKS, CDR2 YYEKEE (reference sequence). V dropped 1 base and J dropped 8 bases, with 13 bases sitting between them. The CDR3 extends over 14 amino acids.